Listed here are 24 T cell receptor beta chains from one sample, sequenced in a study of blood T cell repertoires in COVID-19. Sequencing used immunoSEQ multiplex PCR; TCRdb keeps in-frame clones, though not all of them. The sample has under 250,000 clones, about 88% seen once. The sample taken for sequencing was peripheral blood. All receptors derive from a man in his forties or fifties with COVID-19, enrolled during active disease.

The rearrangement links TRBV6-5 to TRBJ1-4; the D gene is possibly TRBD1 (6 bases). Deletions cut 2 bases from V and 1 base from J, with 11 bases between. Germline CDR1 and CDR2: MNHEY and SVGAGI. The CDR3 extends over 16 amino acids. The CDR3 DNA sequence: TGTGCCAGCAGTTACAGCCGGACAGTAACTAATGAAAAACTGTTTTTT. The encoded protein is CASSYSRTVTNEKLFF.

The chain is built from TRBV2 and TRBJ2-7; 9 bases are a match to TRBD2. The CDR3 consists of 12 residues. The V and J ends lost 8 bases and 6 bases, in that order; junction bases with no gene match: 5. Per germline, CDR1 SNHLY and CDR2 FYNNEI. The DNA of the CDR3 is TGTGCCAGCGGGACTAGCAGATCCGAGCAGTACTTC. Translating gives CASGTSRSEQYF.

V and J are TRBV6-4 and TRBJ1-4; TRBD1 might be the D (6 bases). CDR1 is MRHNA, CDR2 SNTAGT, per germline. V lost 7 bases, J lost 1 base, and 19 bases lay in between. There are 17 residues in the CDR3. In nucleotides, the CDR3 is TGTGCCAGCACCGGTCAGGGGCTAGGGATAACTAATGAAAAACTGTTTTTT. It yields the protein CASTGQGLGITNEKLFF.

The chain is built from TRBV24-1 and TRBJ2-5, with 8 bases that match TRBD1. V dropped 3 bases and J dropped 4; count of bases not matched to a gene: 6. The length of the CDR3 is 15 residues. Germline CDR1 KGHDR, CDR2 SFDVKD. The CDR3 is CATSDGQGALETQYF. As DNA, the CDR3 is TGTGCCACCAGTGATGGGCAGGGGGCTCTAGAGACCCAGTACTTC.

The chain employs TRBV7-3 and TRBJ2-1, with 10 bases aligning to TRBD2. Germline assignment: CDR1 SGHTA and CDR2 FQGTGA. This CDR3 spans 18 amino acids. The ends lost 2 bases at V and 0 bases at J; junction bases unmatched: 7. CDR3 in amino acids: CASSLGPLAGSSYNEQFF. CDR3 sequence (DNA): TGTGCCAGCAGCTTAGGGCCACTAGCGGGGAGCTCCTACAATGAGCAGTTCTTC.

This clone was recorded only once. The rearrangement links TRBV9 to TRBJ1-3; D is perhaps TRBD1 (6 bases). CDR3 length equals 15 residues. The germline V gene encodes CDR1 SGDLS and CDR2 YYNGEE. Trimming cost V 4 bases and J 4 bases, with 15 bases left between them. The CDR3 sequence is CASSLTGWWGNTIYF. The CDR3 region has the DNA TGTGCCAGCAGCCTCACAGGGTGGTGGGGAAACACCATATATTTT.

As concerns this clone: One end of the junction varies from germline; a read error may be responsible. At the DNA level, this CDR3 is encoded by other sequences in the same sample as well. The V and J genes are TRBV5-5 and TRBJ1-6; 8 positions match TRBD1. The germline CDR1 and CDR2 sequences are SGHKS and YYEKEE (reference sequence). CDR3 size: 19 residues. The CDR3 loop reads CPTSNGGQGAGSYNSPLHF. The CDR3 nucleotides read TGCCCCACCAGCAACGGGGGGCAGGGGGCGGGCTCCTATAATTCACCCCTCCACTTT.

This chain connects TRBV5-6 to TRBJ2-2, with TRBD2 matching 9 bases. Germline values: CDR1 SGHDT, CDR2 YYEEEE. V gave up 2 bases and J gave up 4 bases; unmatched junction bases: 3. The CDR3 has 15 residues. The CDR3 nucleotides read TGTGCCAGCAGCTTTGGAGCGGGAGGCACCGGGGAGCTGTTTTTT. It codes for CASSFGAGGTGELFF.

As DNA, the CDR3 is TGTGCCAGTAGCCCTGGTCGGGTTCCAGTTAATGAAAAACTGTTTTTT. It codes for CASSPGRVPVNEKLFF. V and J are TRBV19 and TRBJ1-4, with D unresolved. Germline CDR1 is LNHDA and CDR2 is SQIVND (reference sequence). Trimming left V 6 bases short and J 4 bases short, with 18 bases between. The CDR3 covers 16 residues.

This chain's CDR3 is CATSDGTGTPTEQYF. Here the CDR3 DNA reads TGTGCCACCAGTGATGGGACAGGGACCCCGACGGAGCAGTACTTC. This rearrangement joins TRBV24-1 to TRBJ2-7; 9 nucleotides match TRBD1. CDR3 size: 15 residues. The V and J ends lost 3 bases and 7 bases, in that order; junction bases with no gene match: 9. In germline, CDR1 is KGHDR, CDR2 SFDVKD.

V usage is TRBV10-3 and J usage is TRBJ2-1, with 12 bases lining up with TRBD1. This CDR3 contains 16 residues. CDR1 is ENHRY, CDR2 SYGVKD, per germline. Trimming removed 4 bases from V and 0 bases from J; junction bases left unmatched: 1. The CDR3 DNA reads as TGTGCCATCAGTGGGGACAGGGGGCCCTCCTACAATGAGCAGTTCTTC. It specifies CAISGDRGPSYNEQFF.

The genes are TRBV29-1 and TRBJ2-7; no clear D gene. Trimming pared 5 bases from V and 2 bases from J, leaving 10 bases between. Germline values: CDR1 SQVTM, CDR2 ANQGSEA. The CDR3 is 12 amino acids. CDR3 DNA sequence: TGCAGCGTTTCGCCAGCGACCTACGAGCAGTACTTC. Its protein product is CSVSPATYEQYF.

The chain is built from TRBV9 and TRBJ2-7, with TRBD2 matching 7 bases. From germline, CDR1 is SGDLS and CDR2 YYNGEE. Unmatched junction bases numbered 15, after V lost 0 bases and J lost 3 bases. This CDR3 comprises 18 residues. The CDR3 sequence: CASSVAPPTSSGHYEQYF. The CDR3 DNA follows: TGTGCCAGCAGCGTAGCACCCCCGACTAGCAGCGGACACTACGAGCAGTACTTC.

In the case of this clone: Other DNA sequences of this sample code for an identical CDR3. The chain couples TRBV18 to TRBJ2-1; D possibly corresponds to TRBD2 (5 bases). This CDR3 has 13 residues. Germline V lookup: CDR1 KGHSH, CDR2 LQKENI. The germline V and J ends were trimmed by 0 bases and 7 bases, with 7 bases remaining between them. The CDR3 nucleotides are TGTGCCAGCTCACCACCCTCGGGGAATGAGCAGTTCTTC. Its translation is CASSPPSGNEQFF.

The CDR3 spells CASSARGGSGRSYNEQFF. DNA of the CDR3: TGTGCCAGCAGCGCTAGAGGGGGTAGCGGGAGGTCCTACAATGAGCAGTTCTTC. V and J are TRBV7-9 and TRBJ2-1, with 10 bases identical to TRBD2. The ends lost 5 bases at V and 1 base at J; junction bases unmatched: 11. CDR3 length equals 18 residues. Germline CDR1 SEHNR, CDR2 FQNEAQ (reference sequence).

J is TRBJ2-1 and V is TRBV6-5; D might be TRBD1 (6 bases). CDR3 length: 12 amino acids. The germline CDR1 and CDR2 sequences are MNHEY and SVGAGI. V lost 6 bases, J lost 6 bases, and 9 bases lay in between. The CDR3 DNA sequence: TGTGCCAGCAGCCAGGGGTTCAATGAGCAGTTCTTC. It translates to CASSQGFNEQFF.

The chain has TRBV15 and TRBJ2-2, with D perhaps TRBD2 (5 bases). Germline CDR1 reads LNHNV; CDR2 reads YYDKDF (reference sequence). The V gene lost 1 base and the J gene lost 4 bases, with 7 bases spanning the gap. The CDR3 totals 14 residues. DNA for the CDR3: TGTGCCACCAGCAGAGTGGGGAGCACCGGGGAGCTGTTTTTT. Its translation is CATSRVGSTGELFF.

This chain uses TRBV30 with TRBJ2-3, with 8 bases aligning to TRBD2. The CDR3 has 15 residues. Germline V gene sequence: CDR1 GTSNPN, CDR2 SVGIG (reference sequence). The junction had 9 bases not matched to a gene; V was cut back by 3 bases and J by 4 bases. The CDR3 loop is CAWSPGLGGPDTQYF. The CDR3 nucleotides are TGTGCCTGGAGCCCGGGACTAGGGGGGCCAGATACGCAGTATTTT.

CDR3 coding DNA: TGTGCCAGCAGCCCCGGACAGGGTCTTGAAGCTTTCTTT. As protein: CASSPGQGLEAFF. The J gene is TRBJ1-1, the V gene TRBV7-8, with TRBD1 matching 8 bases. Trimming at V came to 5 bases and at J to 7 bases, leaving 6 bases not matched to a gene. The CDR3 contains 13 residues. CDR1 and CDR2 (germline): SGHVS, FQNEAQ.

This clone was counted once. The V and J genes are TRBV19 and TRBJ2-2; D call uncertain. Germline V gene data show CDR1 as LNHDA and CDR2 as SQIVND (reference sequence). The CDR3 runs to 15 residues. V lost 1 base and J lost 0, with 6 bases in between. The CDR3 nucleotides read TGTGCCAGTAGTATAGTGAGCGCGAACACCGGGGAGCTGTTTTTT. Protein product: CASSIVSANTGELFF.

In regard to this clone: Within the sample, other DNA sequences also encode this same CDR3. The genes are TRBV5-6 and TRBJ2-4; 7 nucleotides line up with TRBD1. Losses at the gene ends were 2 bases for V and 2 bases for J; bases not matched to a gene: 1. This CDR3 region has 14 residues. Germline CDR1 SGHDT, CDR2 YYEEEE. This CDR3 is CASSLQGSKNIQYF. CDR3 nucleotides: TGTGCCAGCAGCTTACAGGGGTCCAAAAACATTCAGTACTTC.

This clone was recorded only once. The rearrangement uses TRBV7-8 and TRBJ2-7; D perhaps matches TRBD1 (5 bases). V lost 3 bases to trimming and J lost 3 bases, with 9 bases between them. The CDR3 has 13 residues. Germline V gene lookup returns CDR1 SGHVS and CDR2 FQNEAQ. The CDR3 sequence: CASSFGHNYEQYF. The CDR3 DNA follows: TGTGCCAGCAGCTTCGGACATAACTACGAGCAGTACTTC.

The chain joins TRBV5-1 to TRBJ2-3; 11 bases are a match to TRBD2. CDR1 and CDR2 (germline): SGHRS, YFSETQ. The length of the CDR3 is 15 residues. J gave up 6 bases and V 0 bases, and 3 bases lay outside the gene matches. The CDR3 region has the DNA TGCGCCAGCAGCTTGGGTAGCGGGGGGGCGGATACGCAGTATTTT. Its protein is CASSLGSGGADTQYF.

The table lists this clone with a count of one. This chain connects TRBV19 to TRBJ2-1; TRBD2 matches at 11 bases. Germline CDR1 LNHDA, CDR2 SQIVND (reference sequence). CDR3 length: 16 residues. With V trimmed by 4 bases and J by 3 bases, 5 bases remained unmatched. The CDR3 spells CASSTVAGGNYNEQFF. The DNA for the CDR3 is TGTGCCAGTAGTACTGTAGCGGGGGGGAACTACAATGAGCAGTTCTTC.